This TCR beta chain was recorded in a study of blood T cell repertoires in COVID-19. Study-level background: The origin of the acute and convalescent COVID-19 samples was the United States, Italy and Spain. The analysed material was cDNA or gDNA that came from T cells, B-cell-depleted T cells, or PBMCs.

CDR1 is KGHDR and CDR2 is SFDVKD in the germline V gene. V shed 7 bases and J 1 base; nucleotides not matched to a gene: 2. CDR3 length: 15 amino acids. In the study's own analysis: How many nucleated cells were present was estimated from reference gene primer amplification. Using immunoSEQ multiplex PCR, the repertoire was profiled, and TCRdb retains in-frame clones only, with some absent. The V and J calls and clone size come from that table; D and trimming were worked out from the DNA. The data show 90,000 or so clones, 65% to 90% seen once. The receptor was isolated from a man in his fifties or sixties with acute or convalescent COVID-19. This chain joins TRBV24-1 and TRBJ2-2, with 10 bases fitting TRBD1. What was sequenced was peripheral blood. Written as DNA, the CDR3 is TGTGCCACCAGCGGGACAGGGGTGAACACCGGGGAGCTGTTTTTT. Protein sequence: CATSGTGVNTGELFF.